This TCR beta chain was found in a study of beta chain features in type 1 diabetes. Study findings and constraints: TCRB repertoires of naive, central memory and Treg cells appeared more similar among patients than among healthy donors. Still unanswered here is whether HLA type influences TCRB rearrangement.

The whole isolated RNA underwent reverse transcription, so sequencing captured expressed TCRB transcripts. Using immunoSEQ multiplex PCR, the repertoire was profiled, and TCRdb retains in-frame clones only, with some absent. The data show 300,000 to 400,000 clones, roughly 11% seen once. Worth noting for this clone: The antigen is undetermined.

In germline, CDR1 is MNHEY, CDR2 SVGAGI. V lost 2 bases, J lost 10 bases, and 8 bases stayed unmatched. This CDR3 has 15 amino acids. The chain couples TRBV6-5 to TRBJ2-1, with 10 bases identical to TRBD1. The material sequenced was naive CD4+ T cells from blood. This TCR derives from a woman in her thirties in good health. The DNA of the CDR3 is TGTGCCAGCAGTTACGAAGGGACAGGGGATTGGGAGCAGTTCTTC. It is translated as CASSYEGTGDWEQFF.